This passage covers 24 T cell receptor beta chains from one sample sequenced in a study of shared clonotypes between healthy human individuals. Data came from immunoSEQ multiplex PCR; TCRdb stores just in-frame clones and leaves some out. The table lists roughly 1,100,000 clones, around 74% of them singletons. The source material was memory CD4+ T cells sorted from blood. Subset here: CD45RA-negative fraction. The receptor set was obtained from a young man in good health.

The gene calls are TRBV6-4 and TRBJ2-3, with TRBD1 as a possible D gene (6 bases). There are 12 residues in the CDR3. CDR1 and CDR2 from the germline V gene are MRHNA and SNTAGT. The ends were cut back, 10 bases at V and 8 bases at J, with 16 bases in the middle. The CDR3 DNA follows: TGTGCCACCCGGGACACGGCAGGTACGCAGTATTTT. It is translated as CATRDTAGTQYF.

V and J are TRBV6-5 and TRBJ2-7; D unresolved. Germline CDR1 reads MNHEY; CDR2 reads SVGAGI. This CDR3 region has 13 residues. Trimming left V 2 bases short and J 10 bases short, with 15 bases between. The CDR3 region is CASSYPQAGEQYF. As DNA, the CDR3 is TGTGCCAGCAGTTACCCCCAGGCTGGCGAACAGTACTTC.

This clone has only one observation. The CDR3 loop is CASSVEGQGVYEQYF. Here the CDR3 DNA reads TGTGCCAGCAGCGTAGAAGGACAGGGGGTCTACGAGCAGTACTTC. The chain employs TRBV9 and TRBJ2-7, with TRBD1 matching 10 bases. Per germline, CDR1 SGDLS and CDR2 YYNGEE. CDR3 length: 15 amino acids. V gave up 0 bases and J gave up 3 bases; unmatched junction bases: 3.

The rearrangement uses TRBV12-5 and TRBJ2-1; D is undetermined. The germline gives CDR1 LGHNT, CDR2 FRNRAP. V gave up 8 bases and J gave up 5 bases, with 13 bases separating them. The length of the CDR3 is 13 residues. This chain's CDR3 is CASSTRGHNEQFF. The DNA for the CDR3 is TGTGCTAGTTCCACGAGAGGCCACAATGAGCAGTTCTTC. The whole variable domain, filled in from reference TRBV12-5 and TRBJ2-1, reads DARVTQTPRHKVTEMGQEVTMRCQPILGHNTVFWYRQTMMQGLELLAYFRNRAPLDDSGMPKDRFSAEMPDATLATLKIQPSEPRDSAVYFCASSTRGHNEQFFGPGTRLTVL.

The V call is TRBV7-8, the J call TRBJ2-1, with no clear D. This CDR3 is 14 amino acids long. V lost 3 bases, J lost 4 bases, and 10 bases lay in between. Per germline, CDR1 SGHVS and CDR2 FQNEAQ. CDR3 in amino acids: CASSFYPGYNEQFF. The CDR3 nucleotides are TGTGCCAGCAGCTTTTACCCCGGATACAATGAGCAGTTCTTC.

The V and J genes are TRBV15 and TRBJ2-3, with D possibly matching TRBD1 (6 bases). CDR3 length: 19 amino acids. Germline loops: CDR1 LNHNV, CDR2 YYDKDF (reference sequence). The V end was cut by 0 bases, the J end by 0 bases, with 19 bases between. The CDR3: CATSRDVLGRGISTDTQYF. CDR3 nucleotide sequence: TGTGCCACCAGCAGAGATGTGCTAGGTAGGGGGATCAGCACAGATACGCAGTATTTT.

The chain joins TRBV5-1 to TRBJ2-7; D not certain. The germline gives CDR1 SGHRS, CDR2 YFSETQ. V gave up 6 bases and J gave up 1 base, with 11 bases separating them. The CDR3 contains 13 residues. In DNA form, the CDR3 reads TGCGCCAGCAAACCTGACCTTTCCTACGAGCAGTACTTC. This sequence encodes CASKPDLSYEQYF.

V gene TRBV7-2 combines with J gene TRBJ1-2, with D unresolved. In germline, CDR1 is SGHTA, CDR2 FQGNSA. The CDR3 is 13 residues long. Trimming took off 2 bases at V and 4 bases at J, with 8 bases between the two ends. In DNA form, the CDR3 reads TGTGCCAGCAGCTTACCTGCAACCTATGGCTACACCTTC. It specifies CASSLPATYGYTF.

The chain is built from TRBV10-1 and TRBJ2-3, with TRBD2 matching over 12 bases. V shed 5 bases, J shed 6 bases, and the junction held 0 bases outside the gene matches. This CDR3 is built from 13 residues. Germline V gene lookup returns CDR1 WNHNN and CDR2 SYGVQD (reference sequence). The CDR3 coding sequence is TGCGCCAGCAGTCTAGCGGGAGGGGATACGCAGTATTTT. It specifies CASSLAGGDTQYF.

The V gene is TRBV6-6, the J gene TRBJ1-2, with a tentative D call TRBD1 (6 bases). This CDR3 region has 13 residues. The V end was cut by 7 bases, the J end by 1 base, with 10 bases between. Germline V gene sequence: CDR1 MNHNY, CDR2 SVGAGI (reference sequence). CDR3 residues: CASNQGFNYGYTF. The DNA for the CDR3 is TGTGCCAGCAACCAGGGGTTTAACTATGGCTACACCTTC.

As for this clone: At the DNA level, this CDR3 is encoded by other sequences in the same sample as well. This chain links TRBV11-2 with TRBJ2-3; TRBD2 matches 9 bases. CDR1 and CDR2 from the germline V gene are SGHAT and FQNNGV. The CDR3 runs to 15 residues. The junction had 2 bases not matched to a gene; V was cut back by 3 bases and J by 1 base. The CDR3 nucleotides read TGTGCCAGCAGCTTTAGCGGGAGTGGCACAGATACGCAGTATTTT. The encoded protein is CASSFSGSGTDTQYF.

V and J are TRBV7-8 and TRBJ2-2; 8 bases align to TRBD1. Germline V lookup: CDR1 SGHVS, CDR2 FQNEAQ. V gave up 7 bases and J gave up 5 bases; unmatched junction bases: 18. This CDR3 spans 18 amino acids. In nucleotides, the CDR3 is TGTGCCAGCAACCCCAGGGGAAGGGCAGGGGGCGTAACCGGGGAGCTGTTTTTT. Encoded protein: CASNPRGRAGGVTGELFF.

The chain carries TRBV7-9 and TRBJ2-2, with D unresolved. V dropped 5 bases and J dropped 3 bases, with 7 bases sitting between them. The germline gives CDR1 SEHNR, CDR2 FQNEAQ (reference sequence). This CDR3 region has 13 residues. The CDR3 coding sequence is TGTGCCAGCAGCATCCAGCACACCGGGGAGCTGTTTTTT. This gives the protein CASSIQHTGELFF.

The chain couples TRBV12-5 to TRBJ2-2; 7 bases match TRBD1. Germline V lookup: CDR1 LGHNT, CDR2 FRNRAP. V lost 1 base, J lost 3 bases, and 8 bases stayed unmatched. This CDR3 has 17 amino acids. CDR3: CASGLGADRAYTGELFF. CDR3 sequence (DNA): TGTGCTAGTGGTTTGGGCGCCGACAGGGCCTACACCGGGGAGCTGTTTTTT.

The genes are TRBV9 and TRBJ2-3; TRBD2 matches 8 bases. The V gene's germline CDR1 is SGDLS and CDR2 YYNGEE. The CDR3 is 17 residues long. V shed 4 bases and J 8 bases; nucleotides not matched to a gene: 18. In nucleotides, the CDR3 is TGTGCCAGCAGCCCCCCCTCGGGGGGGCCCCGGAGCGGTACGCAGTATTTT. Protein sequence: CASSPPSGGPRSGTQYF.

There are a few counts of this clone. This sequence joins TRBV7-2 and TRBJ2-5, with D possibly being TRBD2 (6 bases). CDR3 length: 14 residues. Trimming removed 3 bases at V and 1 base at J, with 9 bases between. The germline CDR1 and CDR2 sequences are SGHTA and FQGNSA. CDR3 loop: CASSFGGIQETQYF. The CDR3 DNA reads TGTGCCAGCAGCTTTGGAGGGATCCAAGAGACCCAGTACTTC.

This clone was counted a few times. The chain carries TRBV5-1 and TRBJ1-1; 8 nucleotides align to TRBD1. Unmatched junction bases numbered 7, after V lost 4 bases and J lost 8 bases. The CDR3 has 13 residues. Germline CDR1 is SGHRS and CDR2 is YFSETQ. CDR3 residues: CASSAGRTGEAFF. The CDR3 nucleotides read TGCGCCAGCAGCGCGGGAAGGACAGGGGAAGCTTTCTTT.

The chain recombines TRBV5-4 with TRBJ2-1; 9 nucleotides line up with TRBD1. CDR1 is SGHNT and CDR2 is YYREEE in the germline V gene (reference sequence). Trimming removed 0 bases from V and 8 bases from J; junction bases left unmatched: 6. This CDR3 region has 15 residues. The CDR3 reads CASSLAQGANYEQFF. CDR3 bases: TGTGCCAGCAGCTTGGCACAGGGGGCGAACTATGAGCAGTTCTTC. Based on the CDR3 plus reference TRBV5-4 and TRBJ2-1, the full variable domain is ETGVTQSPTHLIKTRGQQVTLRCSSQSGHNTVSWYQQALGQGPQFIFQYYREEENGRGNFPPRFSGLQFPNYSSELNVNALELDDSALYLCASSLAQGANYEQFFGPGTRLTVL.

The rearrangement joins TRBV7-2 to TRBJ1-2; D is ambiguous. The CDR3 has 13 residues. The ends were cut back, 5 bases at V and 6 bases at J, with 13 bases in the middle. The germline V gene has CDR1 SGHTA and CDR2 FQGNSA. In DNA form, the CDR3 reads TGTGCCAGCAGCCCGGGGAGGTGGGATGGCTACACCTTC. This encodes CASSPGRWDGYTF.

On this clone itself: This likely reflects a read error, since a far larger clone is one base away. This chain links TRBV25-1 with TRBJ1-2; D is unclear. Germline assignment: CDR1 MGHDK and CDR2 SYGVNS. V lost 4 bases and J lost 4, with 7 bases in between. This CDR3 is built from 12 residues. The CDR3 bases are TGTGCCAGCAGTGGGGGAGCCTATGGCTACACCTTC. This encodes CASSGGAYGYTF.

The gene calls are TRBV5-8 and TRBJ2-7; D ambiguous. This CDR3 comprises 15 residues. The V and J ends lost 1 base and 3 bases respectively, with 14 bases between them. The germline gives CDR1 SGHTS, CDR2 YDEGEE. CDR3 loop: CASSLWVVRHYEQYF. Here the CDR3 DNA reads TGTGCCAGCAGCTTGTGGGTGGTCCGTCACTACGAGCAGTACTTC.

This clone was seen only a few times. The rearrangement uses TRBV2 and TRBJ1-5, with D possibly matching TRBD1 (6 bases). Germline CDR1 SNHLY, CDR2 FYNNEI. CDR3 size: 15 residues. V was clipped by 6 bases and J by 2 bases, with 14 bases between them. CDR3 bases: TGTGCCAGCAGCGGGGACGGGACACGCAATCAGCCCCAGCATTTT. Encoded protein: CASSGDGTRNQPQHF. The whole variable domain, filled in from reference TRBV2 and TRBJ1-5, reads EPEVTQTPSHQVTQMGQEVILRCVPISNHLYFYWYRQILGQKVEFLVSFYNNEISEKSEIFDDQFSVERPDGSNFTLKIRSTKLEDSAMYFCASSGDGTRNQPQHFGDGTRLSIL.

The V gene is TRBV2, the J gene TRBJ2-3; D is possibly TRBD2 (5 bases). The CDR3 has 16 residues. The germline V gene encodes CDR1 SNHLY and CDR2 FYNNEI. The V gene lost 8 bases and the J gene lost 2 bases, with 20 bases spanning the gap. CDR3 loop: CASGVGTGSPTDTQYF. The DNA of the CDR3 is TGTGCCAGCGGGGTGGGCACGGGGTCCCCCACAGATACGCAGTATTTT.

This chain links TRBV5-6 with TRBJ2-3; no reliable D call. V lost 0 bases and J 0 bases, leaving 11 bases between the germline ends. The CDR3 sequence is 16 residues long. Germline assignment: CDR1 SGHDT and CDR2 YYEEEE. CDR3 in DNA: TGTGCCAGCAGCTTGGACGACTTCTTTAGCACAGATACGCAGTATTTT. It codes for CASSLDDFFSTDTQYF.